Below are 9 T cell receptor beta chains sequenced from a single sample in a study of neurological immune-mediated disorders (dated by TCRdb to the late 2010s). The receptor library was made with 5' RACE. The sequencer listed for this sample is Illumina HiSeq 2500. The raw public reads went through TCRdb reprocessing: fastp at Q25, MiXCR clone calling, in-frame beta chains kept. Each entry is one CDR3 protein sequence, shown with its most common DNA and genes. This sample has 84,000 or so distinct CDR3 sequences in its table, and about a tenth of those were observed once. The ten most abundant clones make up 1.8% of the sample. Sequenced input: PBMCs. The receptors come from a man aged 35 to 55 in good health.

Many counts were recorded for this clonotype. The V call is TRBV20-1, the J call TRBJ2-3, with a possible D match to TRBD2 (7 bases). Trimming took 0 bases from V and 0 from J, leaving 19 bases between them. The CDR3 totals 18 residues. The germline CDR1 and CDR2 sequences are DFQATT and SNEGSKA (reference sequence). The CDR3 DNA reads TGCAGTGCTAGAGATGGGCCGGGGGCTAGCGGTAGCACAGATACGCAGTATTTT. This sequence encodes CSARDGPGASGSTDTQYF.

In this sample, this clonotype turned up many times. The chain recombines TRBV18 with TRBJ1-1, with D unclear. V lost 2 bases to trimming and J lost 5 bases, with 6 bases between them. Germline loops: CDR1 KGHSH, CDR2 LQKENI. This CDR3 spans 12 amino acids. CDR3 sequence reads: CASSPGSTEAFF. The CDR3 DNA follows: TGTGCCAGCTCACCAGGCAGTACTGAAGCTTTCTTT. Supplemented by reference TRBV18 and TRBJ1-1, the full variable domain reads NAGVMQNPRHLVRRRGQEARLRCSPMKGHSHVYWYRQLPEEGLKFMVYLQKENIIDESGMPKERFSAEFPKEGPSILRIQQVVRGDSAAYFCASSPGSTEAFFGQGTRLTVV.

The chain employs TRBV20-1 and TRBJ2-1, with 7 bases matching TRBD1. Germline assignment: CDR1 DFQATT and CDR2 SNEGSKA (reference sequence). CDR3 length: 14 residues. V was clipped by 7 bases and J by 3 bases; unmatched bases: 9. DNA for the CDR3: TGCAGTGTTCCGGGACAGACTTTCTACAATGAGCAGTTCTTC. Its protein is CSVPGQTFYNEQFF.

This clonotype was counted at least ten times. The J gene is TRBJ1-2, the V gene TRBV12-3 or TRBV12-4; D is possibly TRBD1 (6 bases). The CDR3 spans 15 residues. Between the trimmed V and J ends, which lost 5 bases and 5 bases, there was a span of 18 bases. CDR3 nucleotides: TGTGCCAGCAGTATTTCAGGGGAGAACTTGTATGGCTACACCTTC. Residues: CASSISGENLYGYTF.

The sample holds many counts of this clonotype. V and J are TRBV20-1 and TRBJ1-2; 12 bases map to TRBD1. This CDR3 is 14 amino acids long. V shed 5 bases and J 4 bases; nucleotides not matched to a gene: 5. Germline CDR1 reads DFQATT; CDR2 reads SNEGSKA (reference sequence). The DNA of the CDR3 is TGCAGTGCTTGGGGGACAGGGGGCAGCTATGGCTACACCTTC. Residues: CSAWGTGGSYGYTF.

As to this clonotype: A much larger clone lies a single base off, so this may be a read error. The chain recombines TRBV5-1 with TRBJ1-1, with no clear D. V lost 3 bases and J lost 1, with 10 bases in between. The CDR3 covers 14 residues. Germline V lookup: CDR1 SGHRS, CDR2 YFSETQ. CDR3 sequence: CASSSVGPNTEAFF. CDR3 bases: TGCGCCAGCAGCTCAGTGGGCCCGAACACTGAAGCTTTCTTT.

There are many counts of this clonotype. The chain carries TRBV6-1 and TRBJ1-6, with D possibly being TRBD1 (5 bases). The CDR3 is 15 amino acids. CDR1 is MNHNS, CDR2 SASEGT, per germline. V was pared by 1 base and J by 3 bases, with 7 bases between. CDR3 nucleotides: TGTGCCAGCAGTGAAGGGGGGATCTATAATTCACCCCTCCACTTT. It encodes CASSEGGIYNSPLHF.

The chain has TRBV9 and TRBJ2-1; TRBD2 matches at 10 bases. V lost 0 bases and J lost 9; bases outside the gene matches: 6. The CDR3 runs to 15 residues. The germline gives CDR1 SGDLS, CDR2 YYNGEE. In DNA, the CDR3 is TGTGCCAGCAGCGTAGAAGGTAGCGGGAGGCGTGAGCAGTTCTTC. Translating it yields CASSVEGSGRREQFF.

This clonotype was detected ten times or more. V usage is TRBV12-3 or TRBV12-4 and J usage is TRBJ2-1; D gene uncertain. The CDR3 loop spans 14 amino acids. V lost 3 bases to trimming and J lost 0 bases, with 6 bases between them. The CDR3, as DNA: TGTGCCAGCAGTTTTGGGGTCTCCTACAATGAGCAGTTCTTC. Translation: CASSFGVSYNEQFF.